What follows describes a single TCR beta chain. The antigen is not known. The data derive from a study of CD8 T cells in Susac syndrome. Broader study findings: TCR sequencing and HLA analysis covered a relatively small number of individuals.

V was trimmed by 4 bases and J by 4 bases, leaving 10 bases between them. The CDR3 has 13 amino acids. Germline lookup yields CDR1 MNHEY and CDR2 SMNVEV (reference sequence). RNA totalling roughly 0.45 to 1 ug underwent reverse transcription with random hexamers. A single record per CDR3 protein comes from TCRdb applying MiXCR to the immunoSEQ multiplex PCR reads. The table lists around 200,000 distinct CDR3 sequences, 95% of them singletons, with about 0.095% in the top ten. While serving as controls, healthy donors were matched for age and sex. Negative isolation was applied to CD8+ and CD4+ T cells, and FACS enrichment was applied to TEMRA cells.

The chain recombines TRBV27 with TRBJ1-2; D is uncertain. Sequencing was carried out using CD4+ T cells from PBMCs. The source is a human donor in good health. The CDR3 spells CASSSLIAYGYTF. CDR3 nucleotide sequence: TGTGCCAGCAGTTCACTGATCGCCTATGGCTACACCTTC.